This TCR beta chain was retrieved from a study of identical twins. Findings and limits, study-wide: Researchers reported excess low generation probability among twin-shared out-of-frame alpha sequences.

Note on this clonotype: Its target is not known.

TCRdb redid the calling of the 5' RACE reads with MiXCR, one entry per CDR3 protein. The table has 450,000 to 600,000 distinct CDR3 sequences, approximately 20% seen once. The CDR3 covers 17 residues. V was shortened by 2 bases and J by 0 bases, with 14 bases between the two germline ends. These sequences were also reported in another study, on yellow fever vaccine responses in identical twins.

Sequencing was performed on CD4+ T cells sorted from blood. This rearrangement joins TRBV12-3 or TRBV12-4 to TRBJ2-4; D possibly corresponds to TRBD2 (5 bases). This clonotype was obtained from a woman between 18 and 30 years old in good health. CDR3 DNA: TGTGCCAGCAGTTTAAAAAGCGGACCCCTAGCCAAAAACATTCAGTACTTC. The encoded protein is CASSLKSGPLAKNIQYF.